Following are 31 T cell receptor beta chains from one sample sequenced in a study of regulatory T cells in long-lasting Graves disease. Time point reported: newly diagnosed GD, antithyroid drugs for less than 3 months. The TCR library used RNA extracted from PBMCs. HTBI primers from iRepertoire and Arm-PCR of CDR3 regions yielded the TCR beta libraries. TCRdb analysed the multiplex PCR reads with MiXCR anew, one entry per CDR3 protein. The sample includes over 400,000 distinct CDR3 sequences, 12% to 15% of them seen just once. In addition, the sample was reused for a study of T cells in Graves' hyperthyroidism and ophthalmopathy.

This specimen consisted of peripheral blood mononuclear cells (PBMCs), obtained at new diagnosis, from a patient treated with antithyroid drugs. Source of these receptors: a woman in her 50s with Graves disease.

This clonotype was counted ten times or more. The rearrangement links TRBV5-4 to TRBJ1-1, with a weak D call TRBD1 (5 bases). Germline V lookup: CDR1 SGHNT, CDR2 YYREEE (reference sequence). This CDR3 is built from 12 residues. V lost 4 bases to trimming and J lost 8 bases, with 12 bases between them. The CDR3 loop reads CASSALGGEAFF. Here the CDR3 DNA reads TGTGCCAGCAGCGCTCTGGGGGGGGAAGCTTTCTTT.

The chain uses TRBV3-1 and TRBJ2-7; the match to TRBD1 covers 9 bases. Unmatched junction bases numbered 9, after V lost 5 bases and J lost 4 bases. The CDR3 covers 15 residues. The germline V gene encodes CDR1 LGHDT and CDR2 YNNKEL (reference sequence). The CDR3 region has the DNA TGTGCCAGCAGCTCACACAGGGGGCGCGGGTACGAGCAGTACTTC. It yields the protein CASSSHRGRGYEQYF.

This clonotype came up many times. The gene calls are TRBV9 and TRBJ2-5, with 11 positions matching TRBD2. This CDR3 spans 18 amino acids. Germline V gene sequence: CDR1 SGDLS, CDR2 YYNGEE. J was trimmed by 2 bases and V by 0 bases; bases with no gene match: 9. DNA of the CDR3: TGTGCCAGCAGCGTAGCTACGGGAGGGACTAGCGGACAAGAGACCCAGTACTTC. Its protein product is CASSVATGGTSGQETQYF.

Many counts were recorded for this clonotype. The chain joins TRBV30 to TRBJ2-3, with D possibly TRBD1 on 6 matching bases. The CDR3 runs 16 residues. V dropped 1 base and J dropped 2 bases, with 16 bases sitting between them. Germline values: CDR1 GTSNPN, CDR2 SVGIG (reference sequence). CDR3 coding DNA: TGTGCCTGGAGTGAGTATGAGACAGGATACACAGATACGCAGTATTTT. It specifies CAWSEYETGYTDTQYF.

This clonotype has only a few counts. The genes are TRBV4-2 and TRBJ1-6; D may be TRBD1 (5 bases). CDR3 length: 13 residues. V lost 0 bases, J lost 11 bases, and 8 bases lay in between. The germline CDR1 and CDR2 sequences are LGHNA and YNFKEQ. CDR3 loop: CASSQEGGAPLHF. Written as DNA, the CDR3 is TGTGCCAGCAGCCAAGAAGGAGGGGCACCCCTCCACTTT.

The chain recombines TRBV11-2 with TRBJ1-2; 9 bases line up with TRBD1. The CDR3 sequence is 16 residues long. Germline CDR1 reads SGHAT; CDR2 reads FQNNGV. V lost 5 bases and J lost 3; bases outside the gene matches: 10. Written as DNA, the CDR3 is TGTGCCAGCAGCACCCGACAGGGGGGGGTTGACTATGGCTACACCTTC. Residues: CASSTRQGGVDYGYTF.

This clonotype was seen more than once but under ten times. Sequence at one end of the junction differs from germline and may be a read error. The V call is TRBV7-6, the J call TRBJ1-1; a possible D gene is TRBD1 (6 bases). Germline V gene sequence: CDR1 SGHVS, CDR2 FNYEAQ. The CDR3 is 13 residues long. CDR3 nucleotide sequence: TGTGCCAGCAGCTCGGTGGGGGCCGGTGAAACTTTCTTT. Its protein product is CASSSVGAGETFF. Full variable domain (missing parts from reference TRBV7-6 and TRBJ1-1): GAGVSQSPRYKVTKRGQDVALRCDPISGHVSLYWYRQALGQGPEFLTYFNYEAQQDKSGLPNDRFSAERPEGSISTLTIQRTEQRDSAMYRCASSSVGAGETFFGQGTRLTVV.

The chain recombines TRBV4-1 with TRBJ2-1, with 15 bases identical to TRBD2. The germline CDR1 and CDR2 sequences are MGHRA and YSYEKL. V gave up 4 bases and J gave up 10 bases; unmatched junction bases: 8. The length of the CDR3 is 16 residues. The CDR3 is CASSPGTSGRFLEQFF. The DNA for the CDR3 is TGCGCCAGCAGCCCTGGGACTAGCGGGAGGTTTTTGGAGCAGTTCTTC.

This sequence joins TRBV13 and TRBJ2-3; TRBD2 is a possible D gene (5 bases). Trimming cost V 0 bases and J 3 bases, with 7 bases left between them. The CDR3 runs to 14 residues. Germline V lookup: CDR1 PRHDT, CDR2 FYEKMQ (reference sequence). In nucleotides, the CDR3 is TGTGCCAGCAGCTTAGGTTCGGGGACAGATACGCAGTATTTT. It translates to CASSLGSGTDTQYF.

This clonotype was seen a handful of times. This chain uses TRBV7-9 with TRBJ2-1; TRBD1 matches 12 bases. Germline V gene sequence: CDR1 SEHNR, CDR2 FQNEAQ (reference sequence). This CDR3 has 20 amino acids. V was pared by 4 bases and J by 4 bases, with 17 bases of the junction left unmatched. The chain's CDR3 is CASSSRGQGAVAGKYNEQFF. The DNA of the CDR3 is TGTGCCAGCAGCTCCAGGGGACAGGGGGCCGTAGCGGGAAAATACAATGAGCAGTTCTTC.

This chain uses TRBV6-6 with TRBJ1-2; D gene uncertain. V lost 0 bases, J lost 4 bases, and 12 bases lay in between. The CDR3 covers 15 residues. Germline-derived CDR1 and CDR2 are MNHNY and SVGAGI (reference sequence). CDR3 sequence: CASSYSAGEIYGYTF. CDR3 bases: TGTGCCAGCAGTTACTCGGCCGGGGAGATCTATGGCTACACCTTC.

This clonotype has a count of ten or more. This rearrangement joins TRBV28 to TRBJ1-3, with TRBD1 as a possible D gene (5 bases). The CDR3 contains 12 residues. The germline V gene has CDR1 MDHEN and CDR2 SYDVKM. V gave up 8 bases and J gave up 0 bases, with 5 bases separating them. The CDR3 DNA is TGTGCCAGCGGGGGCTCTGGAAACACCATATATTTT. Amino acids: CASGGSGNTIYF.

This clonotype appeared many times. The chain uses TRBV13 and TRBJ1-2, with 7 positions matching TRBD1. The CDR3 contains 12 residues. J lost 8 bases, V lost 5 bases, and 5 bases had no gene match. Germline V gene data show CDR1 as PRHDT and CDR2 as FYEKMQ (reference sequence). CDR3 bases: TGTGCCAGCAGCGAGACAGGGTCCGGCTACACCTTC. It translates to CASSETGSGYTF.

In this sample, this clonotype turned up many times. The chain recombines TRBV6-1 with TRBJ2-7, with 7 nucleotides matching TRBD1. The CDR3 has 16 amino acids. In germline, CDR1 is MNHNS, CDR2 SASEGT. V dropped 6 bases and J dropped 0; count of bases not matched to a gene: 11. Written as DNA, the CDR3 is TGTGCCAGCAGAGGGGGCGGCGGTCAGAACTCCTACGAGCAGTACTTC. Protein product: CASRGGGGQNSYEQYF.

This clonotype was picked up many times. The chain carries TRBV28 and TRBJ2-3, with no clear D. The V and J ends lost 7 bases and 2 bases respectively, with 16 bases between them. The CDR3 covers 15 residues. Germline V gene sequence: CDR1 MDHEN, CDR2 SYDVKM. The CDR3 spells CASTGGSLNTDTQYF. The CDR3 coding sequence is TGTGCCAGCACCGGCGGTAGTCTGAACACAGATACGCAGTATTTT.

This clonotype showed up many times. The chain combines TRBV6-2 or TRBV6-3 with TRBJ2-7; D is unclear. V lost 6 bases to trimming and J lost 3 bases, with 18 bases between them. Per germline, CDR1 MNHEY and CDR2 SVGEGT. This CDR3 has 15 residues. This chain's CDR3 is CASSPDTGSLYEQYF. The CDR3 coding sequence is TGTGCCAGCAGCCCCGACACTGGATCACTCTACGAGCAGTACTTC.

The V call is TRBV5-1, the J call TRBJ2-2; D is ambiguous. CDR3 length: 14 residues. V gave up 0 bases and J gave up 7 bases, with 10 bases separating them. Germline CDR1 SGHRS, CDR2 YFSETQ. Written as DNA, the CDR3 is TGCGCCAGCAGCTTGGACGAGGTAGTCGGGGAGCTGTTTTTT. Its translation is CASSLDEVVGELFF.

This chain joins TRBV4-1 and TRBJ2-2, with a possible D match to TRBD1 (7 bases). Germline assignment: CDR1 MGHRA and CDR2 YSYEKL. Between the trimmed V and J ends, which lost 4 bases and 5 bases, there was a span of 11 bases. The CDR3 extends over 14 amino acids. The chain's CDR3 is CASSPRGVTGELFF. CDR3 DNA sequence: TGCGCCAGCAGCCCCAGGGGGGTAACCGGGGAGCTGTTTTTT.

The chain links TRBV30 to TRBJ2-3; 7 bases align to TRBD1. The length of the CDR3 is 12 residues. Germline CDR1 reads GTSNPN; CDR2 reads SVGIG (reference sequence). J was trimmed by 2 bases and V by 5 bases; bases with no gene match: 1. The CDR3 nucleotides read TGTGCCTGGGACAGGGACACAGATACGCAGTATTTT. It yields the protein CAWDRDTDTQYF. Full variable domain (rest looked up from reference TRBV30 and TRBJ2-3): SQTIHQWPATLVQPVGSPLSLECTVEGTSNPNLYWYRQAAGRGLQLLFYSVGIGQISSEVPQNLSASRPQDRQFILSSKKLLLSDSGFYLCAWDRDTDTQYFGPGTRLTVL.

This clonotype appeared many times. The rearrangement uses TRBV19 and TRBJ1-1; 7 nucleotides match TRBD1. Germline values: CDR1 LNHDA, CDR2 SQIVND (reference sequence). The CDR3 is 15 residues long. V lost 5 bases, J lost 5 bases, and 11 bases stayed unmatched. The DNA for the CDR3 is TGTGCCAGTAGTCGGACAAGGGGGCTCGGGACTGAAGCTTTCTTT. Its protein is CASSRTRGLGTEAFF.

With regard to this clonotype: This could be a read error, since a much larger clone is one nucleotide away. The chain employs TRBV12-3 or TRBV12-4 and TRBJ2-4, with TRBD2 identical over 12 bases. J was trimmed by 5 bases and V by 5 bases; bases with no gene match: 7. The CDR3 loop spans 16 amino acids. This chain's CDR3 is CASSPTSGRDENIQYF. CDR3 in DNA: TGTGCCAGCAGTCCGACTAGCGGGAGAGACGAAAACATTCAGTACTTC.

V and J are TRBV5-4 and TRBJ2-7; D gene uncertain. V was shortened by 4 bases and J by 0 bases, with 8 bases between the two germline ends. CDR1 is SGHNT, CDR2 YYREEE, per germline (reference sequence). The CDR3 sequence is 13 residues long. As DNA, the CDR3 is TGTGCCAGCAGCGAAACAGCCTCCTACGAGCAGTACTTC. Amino acid sequence: CASSETASYEQYF.

The J gene is TRBJ2-3, the V gene TRBV11-2; tentatively, D is TRBD2 (5 bases). The germline V gene encodes CDR1 SGHAT and CDR2 FQNNGV. The CDR3 consists of 15 residues. With 1 base removed from V and 2 bases from J, the gap between germline ends came to 10 bases. CDR3 protein: CASSLGLAPTDTQYF. The DNA of the CDR3 is TGTGCCAGCAGCTTAGGGCTAGCTCCCACAGATACGCAGTATTTT. Together with reference TRBV11-2 and TRBJ2-3, the CDR3 gives the full variable domain: EAGVAQSPRYKIIEKRQSVAFWCNPISGHATLYWYQQILGQGPKLLIQFQNNGVVDDSQLPKDRFSAERLKGVDSTLKIQPAKLEDSAVYLCASSLGLAPTDTQYFGPGTRLTVL.

The V and J genes are TRBV5-6 and TRBJ2-1, with D perhaps TRBD1 (5 bases). CDR3 length: 15 amino acids. From germline, CDR1 is SGHDT and CDR2 YYEEEE. The V end lost 3 bases, the J end lost 5 bases, and 15 bases lay between the germline ends. The chain's CDR3 is CASSYVGAANNEQFF. CDR3 nucleotides: TGTGCCAGCAGCTACGTAGGGGCTGCTAACAATGAGCAGTTCTTC. Based on the CDR3 plus reference TRBV5-6 and TRBJ2-1, the full variable domain is DAGVTQSPTHLIKTRGQQVTLRCSPKSGHDTVSWYQQALGQGPQFIFQYYEEEERQRGNFPDRFSGHQFPNYSSELNVNALLLGDSALYLCASSYVGAANNEQFFGPGTRLTVL.

This clonotype was recorded many times. V gene TRBV2 combines with J gene TRBJ2-1; TRBD2 aligns across 7 bases. This CDR3 is 15 amino acids long. Germline-derived CDR1 and CDR2 are SNHLY and FYNNEI. V trimming: 10 bases; J trimming: 4 bases; junction bases outside the gene matches: 13. The CDR3 sequence is CAIRKAGEVYNEQFF. The DNA of the CDR3 is TGTGCCATCAGAAAGGCGGGAGAAGTTTACAATGAGCAGTTCTTC.

V gene TRBV14 combines with J gene TRBJ2-1; a possible D gene is TRBD2 (6 bases). From germline, CDR1 is SGHDN and CDR2 FVKESK. The CDR3 sequence is 14 residues long. Deletions cut 6 bases from V and 6 bases from J, with 15 bases between. CDR3 region: CASRGDSYPNEQFF. The CDR3 DNA follows: TGTGCCAGCAGGGGGGACTCTTACCCCAATGAGCAGTTCTTC.

This clonotype came up many times. CDR3 DNA: TGTGCCAGCAGCCTCACTAGCGGGAGGAGCACAGATACGCAGTATTTT. Its protein is CASSLTSGRSTDTQYF. The rearrangement links TRBV7-3 to TRBJ2-3, with 12 nucleotides matching TRBD2. Germline trimming cut 5 bases from V and 0 bases from J; bases unmatched to any gene: 3. Looked up from germline, CDR1 is SGHTA and CDR2 is FQGTGA. The CDR3 is 16 amino acids.

J is TRBJ2-7 and V is TRBV11-2; a weak D match, TRBD2 (6 bases). V lost 3 bases and J 4 bases, leaving 13 bases between the germline ends. Germline CDR1 SGHAT, CDR2 FQNNGV. The CDR3 length is 14 residues. The CDR3 is CASSLEGSVYEQYF. The CDR3 DNA reads TGTGCCAGCAGCTTGGAGGGCTCGGTTTACGAGCAGTACTTC.

This clonotype was counted ten times or more. The chain carries TRBV7-9 and TRBJ2-7; the D gene is possibly TRBD1 (6 bases). The V end was cut by 4 bases, the J end by 5 bases, with 21 bases between. This CDR3 has 16 residues. CDR1 and CDR2 (germline): SEHNR, FQNEAQ (reference sequence). CDR3 nucleotides: TGTGCCAGCAGCTCCACGCCAACAGGGATATCGAACGAGCAGTACTTC. Amino acids: CASSSTPTGISNEQYF.

This clonotype was picked up many times. The CDR3 is CSARVAGGFNEQFF. The CDR3 DNA follows: TGCAGTGCTAGAGTTGCGGGAGGGTTCAATGAGCAGTTCTTC. The chain couples TRBV20-1 to TRBJ2-1; TRBD2 matches 9 bases. Germline values: CDR1 DFQATT, CDR2 SNEGSKA (reference sequence). CDR3 length: 14 residues. V lost 1 base to trimming and J lost 6 bases; unmatched junction nucleotides: 4.

This clonotype was detected only a few times. This chain links TRBV7-2 with TRBJ2-1; TRBD2 agrees at 11 bases. CDR3 length: 19 amino acids. Looked up from germline, CDR1 is SGHTA and CDR2 is FQGNSA. Trimming at V came to 4 bases and at J to 2 bases, leaving 13 bases not matched to a gene. CDR3 nucleotides: TGTGCCAGCAGCTCGGGGGGGAGCCTTAGCGGGAGGGCCTACAATGAGCAGTTCTTC. It encodes CASSSGGSLSGRAYNEQFF.